Each of the 16 T cell receptor beta chains below was sequenced from the same sample in a study of fetal regulatory T cell absence and autoimmunity. The repertoire was sequenced with immunoSEQ multiplex PCR; TCRdb's copy has only in-frame clones and lacks some. The top ten clones hold 0.35% to 0.45% of a sample with about 46,000 clones, 70% to 85% of them seen once. Sequencing was carried out using cord blood. The receptor set was obtained from a newborn boy with IPEX syndrome.

The chain couples TRBV4-2 to TRBJ1-5, with TRBD1 as a possible D gene (6 bases). CDR3 size: 16 residues. Germline values: CDR1 LGHNA, CDR2 YNFKEQ. Trimming shortened V by 4 bases and J by 5 bases, and 18 bases separated the two germline ends. The CDR3 spells CASSRNTGTFHQPQHF. The CDR3 DNA reads TGTGCCAGCAGCCGCAACACAGGGACCTTCCATCAGCCCCAGCATTTT.

This sequence joins TRBV13 and TRBJ1-2, with 9 bases aligning to TRBD1. J lost 7 bases, V lost 1 base, and 7 bases had no gene match. Germline CDR1 is PRHDT and CDR2 is FYEKMQ (reference sequence). This CDR3 has 15 residues. CDR3 nucleotide sequence: TGTGCCAGCAGCTTAGCCCGCGGGACAGGGCCTGGCTACACCTTC. It is translated as CASSLARGTGPGYTF.

The V gene is TRBV19, the J gene TRBJ2-2, with D possibly called TRBD1 or TRBD2 (6 bases each). There are 15 residues in the CDR3. With 3 bases removed from V and 5 bases from J, the gap between germline ends came to 13 bases. CDR1 is LNHDA, CDR2 SQIVND, per germline (reference sequence). The CDR3 DNA is TGTGCCAGTAGTATTGGCCAGGGGAGGACCGGGGAGCTGTTTTTT. Its translation is CASSIGQGRTGELFF.

V is TRBV7-2 and J is TRBJ1-6; TRBD1 matches at 10 bases. CDR3 size: 15 residues. V lost 0 bases to trimming and J lost 8 bases; unmatched junction nucleotides: 1. Germline assignment: CDR1 SGHTA and CDR2 FQGNSA. CDR3 DNA: TGTGCCAGCAGCTTAGCGGGACAGGGGTATTCACCCCTCCACTTT. As protein: CASSLAGQGYSPLHF.

J is TRBJ2-7 and V is TRBV10-3; D could derive from TRBD1 or TRBD2 (5 bases each). CDR1 ENHRY and CDR2 SYGVKD come from the germline V gene. The CDR3 is 13 amino acids. Trimming removed 6 bases from V and 2 bases from J, with 11 bases in between. The CDR3 bases are TGTGCCATCAGCCCCGGGGCGCCCTACGAGCAGTACTTC. This translates into CAISPGAPYEQYF.

The V and J genes are TRBV5-1 and TRBJ2-4; D is undetermined. V lost 0 bases and J lost 9, with 13 bases in between. The CDR3 has 14 residues. Germline CDR1 and CDR2: SGHRS and YFSETQ. The CDR3 DNA reads as TGCGCCAGCAGCTTGGAGCAACCTAGAAGCATTCAGTACTTC. This gives the protein CASSLEQPRSIQYF.

The chain uses TRBV4-1 and TRBJ2-4; tentatively, D is TRBD2 (5 bases). Trimming pared 4 bases from V and 2 bases from J, leaving 15 bases between. CDR3 size: 16 residues. Germline assignment: CDR1 MGHRA and CDR2 YSYEKL. The CDR3 here is CASSPVRLLSKNIQYF. Here the CDR3 DNA reads TGCGCCAGCAGCCCTGTTAGACTACTTTCCAAAAACATTCAGTACTTC.

V and J are TRBV12-1 and TRBJ2-3; TRBD1 reflects the table's D call only, with no check against the DNA. TRBV12-1 is an annotated pseudogene. CDR3 length: 20 residues. The CDR3 nucleotides are TGTGCCAGCCAACTAGGGACAGGCAGGGGGCTAGCGGAACTCACAGATACGCAGTATTTT. It codes for CASQLGTGRGLAELTDTQYF.

The rearrangement uses TRBV15 and TRBJ2-3, with 13 bases lining up with TRBD2. There are 19 residues in the CDR3. The J segment lost 3 bases and the V segment lost 3 bases, leaving 12 bases of the junction unmatched. Germline V CDR1 and CDR2: LNHNV, YYDKDF (reference sequence). This CDR3 is CATSSRFILAGGRTDTQYF. CDR3 in DNA: TGTGCCACCAGCAGCAGATTTATACTAGCGGGAGGGAGGACAGATACGCAGTATTTT.

The CDR3 loop reads CASSLRYLGEAFF. CDR3 coding DNA: TGTGCCAGCAGCTTACGCTATTTGGGTGAAGCTTTCTTT. The J gene is TRBJ1-1, the V gene TRBV7-2; D is uncertain. Trimming stripped 2 bases from V and 7 bases from J, with 11 bases between. Germline-derived CDR1 and CDR2 are SGHTA and FQGNSA. The CDR3 runs 13 residues.

This clone was seen only once. V usage is TRBV11-3 and J usage is TRBJ2-1; possible D gene TRBD2, 6 bases. This CDR3 has 15 amino acids. With 5 bases removed from V and 1 base from J, the gap between germline ends came to 12 bases. CDR1 and CDR2 (germline): SGHNT, YENEEA. CDR3 in DNA: TGTGCCAGCAGCGATAGAGCGGGTTCCTACAATGAGCAGTTCTTC. This translates into CASSDRAGSYNEQFF.

The chain recombines TRBV6-4 with TRBJ2-3, with 11 bases aligning to TRBD2. Germline V lookup: CDR1 MRHNA, CDR2 SNTAGT. This CDR3 region has 15 residues. Trimming removed 6 bases from V and 5 bases from J; junction bases left unmatched: 7. The CDR3 DNA reads TGTGCCAGCAGCCTCACTAGCGGGGGCTTAGATACGCAGTATTTT. Protein sequence: CASSLTSGGLDTQYF.

The chain is built from TRBV5-8 and TRBJ2-7; TRBD2 agrees at 11 bases. The V gene end was trimmed by 4 bases and the J gene end by 2 bases; junction bases not matched to a gene: 17. This CDR3 contains 19 residues. Germline CDR1 SGHTS, CDR2 YDEGEE. The DNA for the CDR3 is TGTGCCAGCAGCCCGGACACCCTACTTGGGACTAGCGGTGCCTACGAGCAGTACTTC. This gives the protein CASSPDTLLGTSGAYEQYF.

The chain uses TRBV4-1 and TRBJ2-7; possibly TRBD1 for D (5 bases). V lost 3 bases, J lost 4 bases, and 16 bases lay in between. CDR1 is MGHRA and CDR2 is YSYEKL in the germline V gene. The CDR3 is made up of 15 amino acids. This CDR3 reads CASSQGPGRAYEQYF. CDR3 coding DNA: TGCGCCAGCAGCCAGGGTCCGGGCAGGGCTTACGAGCAGTACTTC.

The chain carries TRBV20-1 and TRBJ1-2, with 8 bases fitting TRBD1. Germline V gene lookup returns CDR1 DFQATT and CDR2 SNEGSKA (reference sequence). The junction had 0 bases not matched to a gene; V was cut back by 3 bases and J by 6 bases. This CDR3 region has 11 residues. In DNA, the CDR3 is TGCAGTGCTAGGGGACAGGATGGCTACACCTTC. This encodes CSARGQDGYTF.

The V call is TRBV30, the J call TRBJ2-2, with 11 bases identical to TRBD2. This CDR3 contains 15 residues. The V segment lost 1 base and the J segment 4 bases; nucleotides outside the gene matches: 2. Germline V lookup: CDR1 GTSNPN, CDR2 SVGIG (reference sequence). CDR3 region: CAWSGTSGSTGELFF. The CDR3 nucleotides read TGTGCCTGGAGTGGAACTAGCGGGAGCACCGGGGAGCTGTTTTTT.